The entry that follows covers one T cell receptor beta chain sequence. Its antigen is currently not known. Per-base quality was not reported, and no clone a single base away is much larger than it. V is pared back by 5 bases and J by 7 bases, with 12 bases lying between the germline termini. Taken from the germline V gene (reference sequence), the CDR1 and CDR2 loops are MNHNY and SVGAGI. Including the terminal cysteine and phenylalanine, the CDR3 comprises 12 residues. The CDR3 DNA has 36 bases and is translated from base 1. The data derive from a study of T cells in localized non-small cell lung cancer (dated by TCRdb to 2020 to 2022). Regarding the study in general: T cell repertoires of about 230 early-stage NSCLC patients were analyzed, with tumors being compared against uninvolved tumor-adjacent lungs. Of the NSCLC patients, 129 were male and approximately 100 were female, and the mean age was approximately 66 years. The cohort was made up of under 250 treatment-naive NSCLC patients whose localized lung tumors had been resected.

At diagnosis, peripheral blood, uninvolved tumor-adjacent lung and tumor were collected and stored as a combination of fresh-frozen and FFPE material. Blood samples were analyzed as peripheral blood mononuclear cells for TCR repertoire profiling. The full study reports these points: Higher blood T cell density associated with longer overall survival, while higher adjacent-lung clonality associated with shorter survival. Uninvolved tumor-adjacent lung showed the highest T cell clonality, higher than tumor, which suggests more focused antigenic responses in the uninvolved tumor-adjacent lung. Because multi-region tumor sequencing was not performed, intratumor heterogeneity could not be ruled out. Because the study design was exploratory, TCR variables were selected using unadjusted p-values without false-discovery rate correction. Of the top 100 tumor clones, a median of approximately 60 were detected in paired uninvolved adjacent lung; approximately 28 were also among that lung's top 100.

The immunoSEQ Assay was used to sequence TCR beta CDR3 regions from DNA. As for the authors' bioinformatics: T cell density was computed as TCR beta template counts normalized to usable DNA estimated by amplifying housekeeping genes. Richness was estimated using the preseqR package, with extrapolation to 400,000 templates for PBMC samples and to 120,000 templates for tissue samples. Clonality was taken to be one minus Pielou's evenness. Tissue-enriched TCRs were identified through differential abundance testing performed on productive amino-acid clonotypes, with a minimum total count of 5 and an alpha of 0.1. The Jaccard Index and the Morisita Overlap Index were used to measure how much the repertoires overlapped between compartments. GLIPH clustered TCR beta CDR3s with public tetramer-defined viral CDR3s; viral motifs required at least three viral sequences plus V-gene enrichment. TCRdb limited this immuneACCESS table to in-frame rearrangements with V and J called. A share of clones is missing; checked studies link under half to unresolved V genes, and the rest is unexplained. That table gives V, J and clone size, and the DNA gave D and trimming. This sample lists about 55,000 clones; roughly 88% were detected once. About a sixth of the sample is in the top ten clones.

This clonotype was obtained from a man between 40 and 70 years old with stage III lung adenocarcinoma. Specimen: peripheral blood mononuclear cells, collected before any cancer treatment. The chain is assembled from TRBV6-6 and TRBJ2-7; matching of 6 bases hints at TRBD1 as the D gene. Read as DNA, the sequence is TGTGCCAGCAGTCCGAGCGGACAGGAGCAGTACTTC. It is translated as CASSPSGQEQYF.